This T cell receptor beta chain was sequenced during a study of CD8+ T cells in alopecia areata. Study-wide points: Higher clonality and more expanded CD8+ clones appeared in lesional than normal scalp.

The CDR3 covers 15 residues. After removal of 7 bases from V and 8 bases from J, the junction contained 15 bases not matched to a gene. Germline lookup yields CDR1 SGHRS and CDR2 YFSETQ. Comments on this clone: Its specificity is not known.

It was cDNA, reverse transcribed from extracted RNA, that served as the sequencing template. Clones were read by immunoSEQ multiplex PCR, and TCRdb kept only the in-frame ones, dropping some. The sample carries roughly 120,000 clones, around 64% recorded once. This chain joins TRBV5-1 and TRBJ2-1; 7 bases are a match to TRBD2. Input material: CD4+ T cells sorted from blood. This receptor was obtained from a human donor in good health. In nucleotides, the CDR3 is TGCGCCAGCTCCAGTACCGGGACTACCTTCCATGAGCAGTTCTTC. As protein: CASSSTGTTFHEQFF.